This entry is about one T cell receptor (beta chain). Its specificity is not known. The sample belongs to a study of T cell responses to AZD1222 COVID-19 vaccine. Overall study context: Second-dose groups at about 4 or about 12 weeks were pooled. Overall study findings and caveats: Regions 160-218 and 743-854 held dominance among vaccine-associated CD4 TCRs, which spanned spike. Females made up more of the donors, who were largely white British, and clonal diversity may have come out too low. Nearly half of spike-specific TCRs reportedly target variant regions that are unmutated in the B.1.351 and B.1.1.7 variants.

Assay used: immunoSEQ multiplex PCR; TCRdb lists only in-frame clones, some missing. The repertoire holds about 130,000 clones, with roughly 90% as singletons. From germline, CDR1 is SNHLY and CDR2 FYNNEI. V shed 3 bases and J shed 2 bases, with 19 bases lying between them. This CDR3 region has 17 residues. The sequenced sample was peripheral blood, obtained on day 0 of AZD1222 vaccination. The sequence came from an adult in good health. This sequence joins TRBV2 and TRBJ1-2; D is possibly TRBD1 (6 bases). CDR3: CASSERGAPTSNYGYTF. In DNA form, the CDR3 reads TGTGCCAGCAGTGAGCGGGGGGCCCCTACCTCCAACTATGGCTACACCTTC.